One sample yielded the 32 T cell receptor beta chains listed below, sequenced in a study of post-analysis software for immune sequencing data. Points from the study as a whole: Higher frequency in patients than in controls was seen for several TRBV segments, with TRBV5-6, TRBV5-1 and TRBV20-1 among them.

Unique molecular identifiers were built into the TCR beta cDNA libraries. TCRdb fed the PCR reads into MiXCR, producing one record per CDR3 protein. This sample has fewer than 900,000 distinct CDR3 sequences, with under 60% found just once. No antigen is known for these receptors. The material sequenced was blood. These TCRs come from a girl between 5 and 17 years old with multiple sclerosis.

The gene calls are TRBV2 and TRBJ2-1, with D perhaps matching TRBD2 (7 bases). The CDR3 is made up of 13 amino acids. The germline V gene encodes CDR1 SNHLY and CDR2 FYNNEI. V gave up 0 bases and J gave up 10 bases, with 10 bases separating them. The CDR3 bases are TGTGCCAGCAGTGAAGCGCGGGGGCCAGAGCAGTTCTTC. Amino acid sequence: CASSEARGPEQFF.

The chain is built from TRBV29-1 and TRBJ2-1; 10 nucleotides agree with TRBD2. The CDR3 totals 14 residues. V dropped 6 bases and J dropped 3; count of bases not matched to a gene: 5. The germline gives CDR1 SQVTM, CDR2 ANQGSEA. The CDR3 loop is CSVHLAGGYNEQFF. In nucleotides, the CDR3 is TGCAGCGTCCACTTAGCGGGAGGCTACAATGAGCAGTTCTTC.

The CDR3 region is CASNLDPASQYNEQFF. The DNA for the CDR3 is TGTGCCAGCAACCTAGATCCGGCGTCCCAATACAATGAGCAGTTCTTC. The V call is TRBV7-2, the J call TRBJ2-1; D not certain. Trimming left V 7 bases short and J 4 bases short, with 20 bases between. This CDR3 is built from 16 residues. Germline assignment: CDR1 SGHTA and CDR2 FQGNSA.

The chain uses TRBV20-1 and TRBJ2-5; 10 bases fit TRBD1. The J call may be in error: the DNA end matches TRBJ2-7 better. The CDR3 is 14 residues long. CDR1 is DFQATT and CDR2 is SNEGSKA in the germline V gene (reference sequence). For the CDR3, the DNA is TGCAGTGCTAGAGGGACAGGGGGGCGTCTCGAGCAGTACTTC. It translates to CSARGTGGRLEQYF.

This clonotype was counted a few times. The chain joins TRBV10-3 to TRBJ2-7; TRBD2 agrees at 11 bases. This CDR3 has 15 residues. In germline, CDR1 is ENHRY, CDR2 SYGVKD. Trimming took 6 bases from V and 5 from J; bases not matched to a gene: 9. CDR3 residues: CAISLTSGSSDEQYF. Written as DNA, the CDR3 is TGTGCCATCAGCCTAACTAGCGGGAGCAGCGACGAGCAGTACTTC.

The chain links TRBV13 to TRBJ1-2; TRBD1 agrees at 7 bases. The CDR3 totals 15 residues. The V gene end was trimmed by 3 bases and the J gene end by 4 bases; junction bases not matched to a gene: 8. Germline V gene sequence: CDR1 PRHDT, CDR2 FYEKMQ (reference sequence). The CDR3 protein is CASSFVTGDSYGYTF. The CDR3 bases are TGTGCCAGCAGCTTTGTAACAGGGGACAGCTATGGCTACACCTTC.

This clonotype was seen a handful of times. This chain connects TRBV20-1 to TRBJ2-1; 12 bases agree with TRBD2. The J call could be wrong; TRBJ2-7 is a better fit for the DNA end. The CDR3 length is 17 residues. Germline V CDR1 and CDR2: DFQATT, SNEGSKA (reference sequence). Here the CDR3 reads CSADTSGRTGSYNEQYF. DNA of the CDR3: TGCAGTGCTGACACTAGCGGGAGGACCGGTTCCTACAATGAGCAGTACTTC.

This clonotype was picked up one time. This sequence joins TRBV5-1 and TRBJ1-5; D is perhaps TRBD1 (5 bases). Germline assignment: CDR1 SGHRS and CDR2 YFSETQ. V shed 3 bases and J shed 3 bases, with 10 bases lying between them. CDR3 length equals 14 residues. The CDR3: CASSSGGNNQPQHF. The CDR3 DNA sequence: TGCGCCAGCAGCTCGGGGGGGAACAATCAGCCCCAGCATTTT. Supplemented by reference TRBV5-1 and TRBJ1-5, the full variable domain reads KAGVTQTPRYLIKTRGQQVTLSCSPISGHRSVSWYQQTPGQGLQFLFEYFSETQRNKGNFPGRFSGRQFSNSRSEMNVSTLELGDSALYLCASSSGGNNQPQHFGDGTRLSIL.

The chain couples TRBV20-1 to TRBJ2-1, with a tentative D call TRBD2 (6 bases). V was trimmed by 3 bases and J by 15 bases, leaving 15 bases between them. The germline V gene has CDR1 DFQATT and CDR2 SNEGSKA (reference sequence). The CDR3 length is 11 residues. The CDR3 nucleotides read TGCAGTGCTAGTAGGGGACTCGAGGGGTTCTTC. This translates into CSASRGLEGFF.

A few counts support this clonotype. V usage is TRBV6-1 and J usage is TRBJ2-2; D possibly corresponds to TRBD1 (6 bases). Trimming took off 6 bases at V and 3 bases at J, with 11 bases between the two ends. The germline CDR1 and CDR2 sequences are MNHNS and SASEGT. The length of the CDR3 is 14 residues. CDR3 in amino acids: CASRQGWDTGELFF. CDR3 bases: TGTGCCAGCAGACAGGGTTGGGACACCGGGGAGCTGTTTTTT.

The sample holds a few counts of this clonotype. The gene calls are TRBV27 and TRBJ1-6; 10 bases map to TRBD1. CDR3 length equals 14 residues. Losses at the gene ends were 6 bases for V and 8 bases for J; bases not matched to a gene: 4. Germline CDR1 is MNHEY and CDR2 is SMNVEV (reference sequence). The DNA of the CDR3 is TGTGCCAGCAGACCCGGGACAGGGGATTCACCCCTCCACTTT. Its translation: CASRPGTGDSPLHF.

In its sample, this clonotype was seen once. The genes are TRBV7-3 and TRBJ2-3; either TRBD1 or TRBD2 may supply D (6 bases each). Germline V gene sequence: CDR1 SGHTA, CDR2 FQGTGA. This CDR3 is built from 17 residues. Trimming took off 1 base at V and 4 bases at J, with 18 bases between the two ends. For the CDR3, the DNA is TGTGCCAGCAGCTTAAGTGCGGGCGGGGCAGGGGCAGATACGCAGTATTTT. Protein sequence: CASSLSAGGAGADTQYF.

V is TRBV6-6 and J is TRBJ1-2, with 8 bases identical to TRBD1. In germline, CDR1 is MNHNY, CDR2 SVGAGI (reference sequence). The CDR3 runs to 16 residues. V trimming: 4 bases; J trimming: 3 bases; junction bases outside the gene matches: 10. CDR3 bases: TGTGCCAGCAGTTCCACGACAGGGGCCGGGGACTATGGCTACACCTTC. Translation gives CASSSTTGAGDYGYTF.

The sample holds a few counts of this clonotype. The chain uses TRBV6-1 and TRBJ2-7; 10 nucleotides agree with TRBD2. This CDR3 contains 17 residues. Germline-derived CDR1 and CDR2 are MNHNS and SASEGT. J lost 6 bases, V lost 5 bases, and 16 bases had no gene match. CDR3 sequence reads: CASSLPAGLAGVSEQYF. CDR3 coding DNA: TGTGCCAGCAGTCTGCCGGCCGGTCTAGCGGGAGTCTCCGAGCAGTACTTC.

The chain couples TRBV12-3 or TRBV12-4 to TRBJ2-6; 7 nucleotides align to TRBD1. Trimming at V came to 6 bases and at J to 0 bases, leaving 5 bases not matched to a gene. The CDR3 spans 16 residues. This chain's CDR3 is CASRGDSLSGANVLTF. Written as DNA, the CDR3 is TGTGCCAGCAGGGGGGACAGCCTCTCTGGGGCCAACGTCCTGACTTTC.

Only a few counts were recorded for this clonotype. CDR3 nucleotides: TGTGCCACCCGACTAGCGGGGGACAATGAGCAGTTCTTC. It codes for CATRLAGDNEQFF. The chain joins TRBV2 to TRBJ2-1, with 12 bases matching TRBD2. Per germline, CDR1 SNHLY and CDR2 FYNNEI. The CDR3 sequence is 13 residues long. V lost 10 bases and J lost 5; bases outside the gene matches: 3.

CDR3 DNA sequence: TGCAGTGCTAGTGATCGACGGATCTCCTACGAGCAGTACTTC. Amino acids: CSASDRRISYEQYF. The chain uses TRBV20-1 and TRBJ2-7; D uncertain. CDR1 is DFQATT, CDR2 SNEGSKA, per germline (reference sequence). The CDR3 extends over 14 amino acids. V shed 3 bases and J shed 0 bases, with 12 bases lying between them.

This clonotype has more than one count but fewer than ten. The chain combines TRBV11-2 with TRBJ2-1; D call uncertain. The CDR3 extends over 13 amino acids. The V gene lost 1 base and the J gene lost 12 bases, with 13 bases spanning the gap. Per the germline V gene, CDR1 is SGHAT and CDR2 is FQNNGV. DNA of the CDR3: TGTGCCAGCAGCTTAGCAGATCGAGTAGGGCAGTTCTTC. Translating gives CASSLADRVGQFF. The whole variable domain, remainder taken from reference TRBV11-2 and TRBJ2-1, is EAGVAQSPRYKIIEKRQSVAFWCNPISGHATLYWYQQILGQGPKLLIQFQNNGVVDDSQLPKDRFSAERLKGVDSTLKIQPAKLEDSAVYLCASSLADRVGQFFGPGTRLTVL.

This clonotype showed up just a few times. The rearrangement joins TRBV24-1 to TRBJ2-1; D call uncertain. V was trimmed by 5 bases and J by 5 bases, leaving 9 bases between them. This CDR3 has 13 amino acids. Germline V gene lookup returns CDR1 KGHDR and CDR2 SFDVKD. This CDR3 is CATSGPLDNEQFF. Written as DNA, the CDR3 is TGTGCCACCAGTGGGCCACTGGACAATGAGCAGTTCTTC.

The chain carries TRBV29-1 and TRBJ2-3; 9 bases line up with TRBD2. This CDR3 contains 14 residues. CDR1 and CDR2 (germline): SQVTM, ANQGSEA. V lost 3 bases and J lost 1; bases outside the gene matches: 2. The CDR3, as DNA: TGCAGCGTTGAGGTAGCGGGGGGCACAGATACGCAGTATTTT. Translation gives CSVEVAGGTDTQYF.

This clonotype occurred a few times. The chain couples TRBV28 to TRBJ2-7; 7 bases align to TRBD2. Germline lookup yields CDR1 MDHEN and CDR2 SYDVKM. The CDR3 loop spans 15 amino acids. V dropped 2 bases and J dropped 3; count of bases not matched to a gene: 7. CDR3: CASSLTVAGDYEQYF. As DNA, the CDR3 is TGTGCCAGCAGTTTAACAGTTGCGGGGGACTACGAGCAGTACTTC.

The chain couples TRBV20-1 to TRBJ2-5, with 10 bases lining up with TRBD2. Germline CDR1 DFQATT, CDR2 SNEGSKA (reference sequence). With V trimmed by 4 bases and J by 0 bases, 2 bases remained unmatched. The CDR3 spans 14 residues. CDR3 sequence: CSATLAGYQETQYF. The CDR3 DNA reads as TGCAGTGCTACACTAGCGGGGTACCAAGAGACCCAGTACTTC.

This chain joins TRBV4-3 and TRBJ1-1; D call uncertain. Germline V CDR1 and CDR2: LGHNA, YSLEER. V lost 0 bases and J 7 bases, leaving 9 bases between the germline ends. The CDR3 is 13 residues long. CDR3 in amino acids: CASSQDRRFEAFF. The CDR3 bases are TGCGCCAGCAGCCAAGACCGCCGGTTTGAAGCTTTCTTT.

V usage is TRBV29-1 and J usage is TRBJ1-2; unclear D gene. CDR3 length: 12 amino acids. Deletions cut 4 bases from V and 3 bases from J, with 9 bases between. Germline loops: CDR1 SQVTM, CDR2 ANQGSEA. CDR3 sequence: CSVGAGDYGYTF. In nucleotides, the CDR3 is TGCAGCGTTGGGGCCGGGGACTATGGCTACACCTTC.

The V call is TRBV12-3 or TRBV12-4, the J call TRBJ1-1; TRBD1 matches 9 bases. CDR3 length: 13 amino acids. V gave up 5 bases and J gave up 10 bases; unmatched junction bases: 8. DNA for the CDR3: TGTGCCAGCAGTCCACGGACAGGGGCTAGAGCTTTCTTT. This gives the protein CASSPRTGARAFF.

This clonotype was picked up a small number of times. V gene TRBV29-1 combines with J gene TRBJ2-3; 10 bases map to TRBD2. Germline-derived CDR1 and CDR2 are SQVTM and ANQGSEA. V was clipped by 4 bases and J by 6 bases; unmatched bases: 7. This CDR3 spans 14 amino acids. The CDR3, as DNA: TGCAGCGTTGGAGTACTAGCGGGGAAGGATACGCAGTATTTT. Translation gives CSVGVLAGKDTQYF.

The V gene is TRBV6-1, the J gene TRBJ2-7; 7 bases agree with TRBD1. This CDR3 spans 16 amino acids. Trimming at V came to 2 bases and at J to 6 bases, leaving 13 bases not matched to a gene. Germline CDR1 MNHNS, CDR2 SASEGT. CDR3 coding DNA: TGTGCCAGCAGTGAATTCACGACAGGGCGGGTCGGCGAGCAGTACTTC. Amino acid sequence: CASSEFTTGRVGEQYF.

This clonotype was seen a handful of times. V usage is TRBV20-1 and J usage is TRBJ2-1; D is possibly TRBD2 (6 bases). CDR1 DFQATT and CDR2 SNEGSKA come from the germline V gene (reference sequence). CDR3 length: 15 residues. Trimming stripped 4 bases from V and 0 bases from J, with 13 bases between. DNA for the CDR3: TGCAGTGCTAAACTAGCTCAGAGCTCCTACAATGAGCAGTTCTTC. It codes for CSAKLAQSSYNEQFF.

This clonotype has more than one count but fewer than ten. This chain links TRBV7-8 with TRBJ2-7, with D hard to call. V lost 3 bases and J lost 2, with 17 bases in between. CDR1 and CDR2 (germline): SGHVS, FQNEAQ. This CDR3 comprises 16 residues. CDR3 residues: CASSFRGPEGTYEQYF. Here the CDR3 DNA reads TGTGCCAGCAGCTTCAGAGGACCCGAAGGGACCTACGAGCAGTACTTC. Supplemented by reference TRBV7-8 and TRBJ2-7, the full variable domain reads GAGVSQSPRYKVAKRGQDVALRCDPISGHVSLFWYQQALGQGPEFLTYFQNEAQLDKSGLPSDRFFAERPEGSVSTLKIQRTQQEDSAVYLCASSFRGPEGTYEQYFGPGTRLTVT.

V usage is TRBV7-2 and J usage is TRBJ2-7; D gene ambiguous. Germline V gene data show CDR1 as SGHTA and CDR2 as FQGNSA. This CDR3 contains 12 residues. V was pared by 4 bases and J by 7 bases, with 11 bases between. The CDR3 DNA reads TGTGCCAGCAGCTCTGGTAATTGGGAGCAGTACTTC. Its protein product is CASSSGNWEQYF.

The genes are TRBV29-1 and TRBJ2-1; 10 nucleotides line up with TRBD1. V was pared by 5 bases and J by 0 bases, with 7 bases of the junction left unmatched. Germline CDR1 is SQVTM and CDR2 is ANQGSEA. The CDR3 has 16 residues. CDR3 sequence reads: CSVIPGQGSSYNEQFF. CDR3 DNA: TGCAGCGTTATCCCGGGACAGGGGAGCTCCTACAATGAGCAGTTCTTC.

The genes are TRBV29-1 and TRBJ2-5, with D perhaps matching TRBD1 or TRBD2 (5 bases each). CDR3 size: 12 residues. Germline-derived CDR1 and CDR2 are SQVTM and ANQGSEA. With 3 bases removed from V and 5 bases from J, the gap between germline ends came to 10 bases. The chain's CDR3 is CSVEGVGETQYF. CDR3 DNA sequence: TGCAGCGTTGAGGGGGTTGGCGAGACCCAGTACTTC.